This TCR beta chain appears in the sequencing data of a study of OX40 agonist ivuxolimab in advanced cancers. V gave up 1 base and J gave up 7 bases, with 14 bases separating them. The CDR3 contains 15 residues. CDR1 SGHRS and CDR2 YFSETQ come from the germline V gene. Of note for this clone: Its antigen is not identified.

Produced via immunoSEQ multiplex PCR; TCRdb's table is partial and in-frame only. The sample gives tens of thousands of clones, roughly nine tenths of which show up once; 0.7% to 0.9% is in the top ten. Overall study findings and caveats: Near-lowest levels of clonal expansion characterized partial responders at 0.1-3.0 mg/kg. Expanded clones belonging to CD8+ T cells outnumbered, on average, those of CD4+. Expanded peripheral T cells had an undetermined antigen specificity.

The rearrangement links TRBV5-1 to TRBJ1-4, with D perhaps matching TRBD1 (6 bases). This clonotype originated in an adult with an advanced solid tumor such as melanoma, head and neck, liver or kidney cancer. The sequences come from CD4+ or CD8+ T cells sorted from blood, collected in a trial of the OX40 agonist ivuxolimab. The CDR3 coding sequence is TGCGCCAGCAGCTTGATACAGGGCGGGAGTGAAAAACTGTTTTTT. It translates to CASSLIQGGSEKLFF.